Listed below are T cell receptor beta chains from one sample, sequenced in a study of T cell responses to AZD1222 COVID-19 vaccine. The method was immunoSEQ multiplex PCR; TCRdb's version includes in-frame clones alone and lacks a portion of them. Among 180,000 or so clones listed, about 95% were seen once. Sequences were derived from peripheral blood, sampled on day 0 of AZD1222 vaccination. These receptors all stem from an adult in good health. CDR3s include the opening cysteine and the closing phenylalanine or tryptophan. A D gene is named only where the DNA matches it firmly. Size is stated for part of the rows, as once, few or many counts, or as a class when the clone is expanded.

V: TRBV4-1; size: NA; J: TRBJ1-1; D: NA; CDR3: CASSQAADEAFF; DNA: TGCGCCAGCAGCCAAGCGGCAGACGAAGCTTTCTTT
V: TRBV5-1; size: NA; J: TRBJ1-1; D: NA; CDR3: CATGAGALNTEAFF; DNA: TGCGCCACAGGGGCAGGAGCCTTGAACACTGAAGCTTTCTTT
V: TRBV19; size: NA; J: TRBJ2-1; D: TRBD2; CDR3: CASSLPSGANNEQFF; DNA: TGTGCCAGTAGTCTCCCTAGCGGAGCTAACAATGAGCAGTTCTTC
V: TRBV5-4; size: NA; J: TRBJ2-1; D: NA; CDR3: CASSRGNSEQFF; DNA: TGTGCCAGCAGCCGGGGGAATAGTGAGCAGTTCTTC
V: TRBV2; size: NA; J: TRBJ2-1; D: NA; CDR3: CASTRGKGWGEQFF; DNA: TGTGCCAGCACCCGAGGGAAAGGGTGGGGTGAGCAGTTCTTC
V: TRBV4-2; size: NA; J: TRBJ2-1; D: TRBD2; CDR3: CASSQDGSGRYNEQFF; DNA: TGTGCCAGCAGCCAAGATGGGAGCGGGAGGTACAATGAGCAGTTCTTC
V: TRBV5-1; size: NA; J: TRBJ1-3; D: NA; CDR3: CASRFSGGNTIYF; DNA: TGCGCCAGCAGGTTTAGTGGAGGAAACACCATATATTTT
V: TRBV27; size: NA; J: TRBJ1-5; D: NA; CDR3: CASRVRGVQPQHF; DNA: TGTGCCAGCAGAGTTAGGGGGGTGCAGCCCCAGCATTTT
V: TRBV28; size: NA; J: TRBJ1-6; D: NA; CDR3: CASSRIGANPGNSPLHF; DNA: TGTGCCAGCAGTCGAATCGGGGCGAACCCGGGTAATTCACCCCTCCACTTT
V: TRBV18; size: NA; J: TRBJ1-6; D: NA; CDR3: CASSPIGAEVPLHF; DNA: TGTGCCAGCTCACCAATCGGAGCAGAGGTTCCCCTCCACTTT
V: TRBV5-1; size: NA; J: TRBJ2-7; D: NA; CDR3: CASSFSLVIVDLDREQYF; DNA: TGCGCCAGCAGCTTTAGTCTAGTAATAGTCGATCTTGACCGCGAGCAGTACTTC
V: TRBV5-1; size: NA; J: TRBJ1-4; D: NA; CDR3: CASSPSLGASNEKLFF; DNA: TGCGCCAGCAGCCCTTCTCTGGGGGCCTCTAATGAAAAACTGTTTTTT
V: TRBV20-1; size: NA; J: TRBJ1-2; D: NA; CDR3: CSARPNRYTF; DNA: TGCAGTGCTAGACCGAACAGATACACCTTC
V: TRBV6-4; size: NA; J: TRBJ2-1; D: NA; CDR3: CASSRGNVDEQFF; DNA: TGTGCCAGCAGTAGAGGGAATGTCGATGAGCAGTTCTTC
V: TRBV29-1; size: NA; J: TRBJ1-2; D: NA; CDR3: CSVEGALLNYGYTF; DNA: TGCAGCGTTGAAGGGGCACTACTGAACTATGGCTACACCTTC
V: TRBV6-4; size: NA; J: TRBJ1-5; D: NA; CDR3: CASSGPGEGRPNQPQHF; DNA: TGTGCCAGCAGTGGCCCGGGGGAGGGGAGGCCCAATCAGCCCCAGCATTTT
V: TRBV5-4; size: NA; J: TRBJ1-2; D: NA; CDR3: CASRNGASSNYGYTF; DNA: TGTGCCAGCCGAAACGGAGCAAGCTCGAACTATGGCTACACCTTC
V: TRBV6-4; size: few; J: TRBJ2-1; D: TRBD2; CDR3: CASSDSASGSYNEQFF; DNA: TGTGCCAGCAGTGACTCCGCTAGCGGGTCCTACAATGAGCAGTTCTTC
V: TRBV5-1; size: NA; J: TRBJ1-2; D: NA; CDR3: CASSLEAGSRGYTF; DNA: TGCGCCAGCAGCTTGGAGGCCGGAAGCCGTGGCTACACCTTC
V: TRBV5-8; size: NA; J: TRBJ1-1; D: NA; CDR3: CAGSITEAFF; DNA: TGTGCCGGTAGCATTACTGAAGCTTTCTTT